This TCR beta chain was retrieved from a study of cytomegalovirus exposure and HLA in healthy donors. Primers included in the PCR were 60 Vbeta and 13 Jbeta primers. Sequencing was performed with immunoSEQ multiplex PCR; in TCRdb, only in-frame clones are kept and a portion is missing. The repertoire holds 250,000 or so clones, with about 90% as singletons. Between the trimmed V and J ends, which lost 7 bases and 5 bases, there was a span of 14 bases. The CDR3 is made up of 13 amino acids. Germline V gene sequence: CDR1 SEHNR, CDR2 FQNEAQ (reference sequence). This sequence was found in a girl aged 2 to 10 in good health and CMV-seronegative. The sample comprised PBMCs. This chain joins TRBV7-9 and TRBJ1-1; weak D call: TRBD1 (5 bases). CDR3 DNA sequence: TGTGCCAGCACCCTGGGGCTCGGGACTGAAGCTTTCTTT. Protein sequence: CASTLGLGTEAFF.